This T cell receptor beta chain is drawn from a study of T cell responses to AZD1222 COVID-19 vaccine. Study findings and constraints: Seropositivity was recorded at baseline in only 6 or 7 AZD1222 recipients.

Method: immunoSEQ multiplex PCR; TCRdb's copy keeps in-frame clones and lacks some. Among about 140,000 clones listed, 75% to 95% were seen once. Germline V CDR1 and CDR2: LGHNT, FRNRAP. The CDR3 contains 14 residues. With V trimmed by 2 bases and J by 4 bases, 4 bases remained unmatched. This clone occurred a few times. Its antigen is not known. The chain links TRBV12-5 to TRBJ1-2; 7 positions agree with TRBD1. The sequencing here drew on peripheral blood, taken on day 0 of AZD1222 vaccination. The receptor comes from an adult in good health. The CDR3 spells CASGLLTGTYGYTF. The CDR3 bases are TGTGCTAGTGGTTTGTTGACAGGGACCTATGGCTACACCTTC.